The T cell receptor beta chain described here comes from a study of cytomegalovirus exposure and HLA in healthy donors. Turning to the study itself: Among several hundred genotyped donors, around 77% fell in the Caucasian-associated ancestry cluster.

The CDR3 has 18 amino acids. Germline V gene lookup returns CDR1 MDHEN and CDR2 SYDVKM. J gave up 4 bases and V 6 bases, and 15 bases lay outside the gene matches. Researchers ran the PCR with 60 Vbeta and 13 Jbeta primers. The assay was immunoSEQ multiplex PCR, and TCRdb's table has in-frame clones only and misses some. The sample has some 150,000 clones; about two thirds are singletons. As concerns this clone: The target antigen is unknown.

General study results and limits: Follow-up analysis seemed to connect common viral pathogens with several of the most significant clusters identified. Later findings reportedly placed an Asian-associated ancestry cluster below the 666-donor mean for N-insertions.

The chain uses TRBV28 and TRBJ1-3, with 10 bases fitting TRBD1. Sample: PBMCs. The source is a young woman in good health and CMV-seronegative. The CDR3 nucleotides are TGTGCCAGCAGCAAGACGGACAGGGGGACTTTGGGAGGAAACACCATATATTTT. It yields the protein CASSKTDRGTLGGNTIYF. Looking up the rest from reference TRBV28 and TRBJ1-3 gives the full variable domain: DVKVTQSSRYLVKRTGEKVFLECVQDMDHENMFWYRQDPGLGLRLIYFSYDVKMKEKGDIPEGYSVSREKKERFSLILESASTNQTSMYLCASSKTDRGTLGGNTIYFGEGSWLTVV.